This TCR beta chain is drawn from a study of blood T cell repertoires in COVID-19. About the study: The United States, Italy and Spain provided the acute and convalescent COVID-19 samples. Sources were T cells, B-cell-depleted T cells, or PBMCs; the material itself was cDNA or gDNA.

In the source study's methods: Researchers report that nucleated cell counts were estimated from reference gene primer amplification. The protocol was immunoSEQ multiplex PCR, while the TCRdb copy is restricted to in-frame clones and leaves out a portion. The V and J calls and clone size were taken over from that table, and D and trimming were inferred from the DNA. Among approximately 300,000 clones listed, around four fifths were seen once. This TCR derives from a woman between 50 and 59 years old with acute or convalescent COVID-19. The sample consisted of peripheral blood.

This chain's CDR3 is CASSASDQETQYF. CDR3 sequence (DNA): TGTGCCAGCAGCGCGTCTGACCAAGAGACCCAGTACTTC. The chain uses TRBV9 and TRBJ2-5; D remains unclear. The germline V gene encodes CDR1 SGDLS and CDR2 YYNGEE. CDR3 size: 13 residues. V lost 3 bases and J lost 0, with 6 bases in between.